This T cell receptor beta chain was sequenced in a study of T-cell memory formation after mild COVID-19. Study background: Largely, the TCR clusters proved donor specific. Study-level results: There were some responding clones in pre-infection memory, which suggested that cross-reactive memory had joined. Among CD4+ contracting clones, most were CM and EM, and CD8+ ones EMRA. Clones that contracted from day 15 to 85 had balanced CD4/CD8; later expanders were CD4+ biased.

The CDR3 extends over 15 amino acids. Per the germline V gene, CDR1 is MNHEY and CDR2 is SVGAGI. In TCRdb, the 5' RACE reads were re-called with MiXCR into one record per CDR3 protein. The profile shows about half a million distinct CDR3 sequences, around a sixth of them singletons. This clonotype was detected only a few times. Its antigen remains unidentified. Relative to the germline gene, one junction end is altered; a read error may explain this. The V call is TRBV6-5, the J call TRBJ2-5; 8 bases are a match to TRBD1. The sequencing input was PBMCs or a T cell subset sorted from them (not recorded which). This clonotype originated in an adult woman who had mild COVID-19 (a few samples of this study predate the infection). Cell type and time point are not known. In DNA form, the CDR3 reads TGTGCCAGCAGCCTATCAGGGGGCAACCAGGAGACCCAGTACTTC. The encoded protein is CASSLSGGNQETQYF.